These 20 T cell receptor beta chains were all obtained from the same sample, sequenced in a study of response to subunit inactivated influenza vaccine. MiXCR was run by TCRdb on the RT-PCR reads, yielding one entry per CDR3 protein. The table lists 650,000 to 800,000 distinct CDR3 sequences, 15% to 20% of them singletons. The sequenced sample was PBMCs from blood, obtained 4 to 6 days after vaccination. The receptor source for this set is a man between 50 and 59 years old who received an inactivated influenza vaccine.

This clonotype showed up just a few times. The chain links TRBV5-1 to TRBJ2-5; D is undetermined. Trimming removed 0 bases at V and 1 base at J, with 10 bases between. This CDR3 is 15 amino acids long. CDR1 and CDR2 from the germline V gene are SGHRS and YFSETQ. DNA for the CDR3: TGCGCCAGCAGCTTGGTCTTCGGACCCCAAGAGACCCAGTACTTC. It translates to CASSLVFGPQETQYF.

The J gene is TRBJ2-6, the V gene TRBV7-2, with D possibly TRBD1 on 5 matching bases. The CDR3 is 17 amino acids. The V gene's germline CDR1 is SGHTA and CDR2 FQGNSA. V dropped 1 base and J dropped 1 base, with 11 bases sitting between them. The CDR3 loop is CASSLGSGLSGANVLTF. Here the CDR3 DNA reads TGTGCCAGCAGCTTAGGTTCAGGGTTGTCTGGGGCCAACGTCCTGACTTTC.

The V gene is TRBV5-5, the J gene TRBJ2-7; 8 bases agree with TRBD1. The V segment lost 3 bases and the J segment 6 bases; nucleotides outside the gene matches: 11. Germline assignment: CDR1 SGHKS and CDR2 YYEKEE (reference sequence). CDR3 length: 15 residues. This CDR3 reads CASSSTGQGVIEQYF. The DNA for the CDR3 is TGTGCCAGCAGCTCTACCGGACAGGGCGTCATCGAGCAGTACTTC.

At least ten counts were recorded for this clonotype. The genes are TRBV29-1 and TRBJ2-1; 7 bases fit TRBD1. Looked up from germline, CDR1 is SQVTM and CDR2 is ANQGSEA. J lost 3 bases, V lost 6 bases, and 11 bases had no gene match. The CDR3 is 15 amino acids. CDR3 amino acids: CSVVSRDSVYNEQFF. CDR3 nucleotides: TGCAGCGTCGTTTCCCGGGACAGCGTCTACAATGAGCAGTTCTTC.

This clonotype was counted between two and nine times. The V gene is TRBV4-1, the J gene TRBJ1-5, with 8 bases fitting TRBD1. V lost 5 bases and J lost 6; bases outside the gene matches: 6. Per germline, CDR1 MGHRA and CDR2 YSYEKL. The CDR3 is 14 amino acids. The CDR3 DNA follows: TGCGCCAGCAGCGACAGGGGAGGGGGTCAGCCCCAGCATTTT. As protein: CASSDRGGGQPQHF.

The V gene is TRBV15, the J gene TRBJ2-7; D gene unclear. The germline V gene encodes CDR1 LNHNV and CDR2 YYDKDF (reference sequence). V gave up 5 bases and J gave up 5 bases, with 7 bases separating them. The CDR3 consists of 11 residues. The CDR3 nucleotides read TGTGCCACCAGCCGGCTAGACGAGCAGTACTTC. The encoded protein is CATSRLDEQYF.

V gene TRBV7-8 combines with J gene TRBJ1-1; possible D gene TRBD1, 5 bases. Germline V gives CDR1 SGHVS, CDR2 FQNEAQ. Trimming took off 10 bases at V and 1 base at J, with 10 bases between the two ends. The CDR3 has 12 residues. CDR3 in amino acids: CATATANTEAFF. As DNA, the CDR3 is TGTGCCACCGCGACAGCGAACACTGAAGCTTTCTTT.

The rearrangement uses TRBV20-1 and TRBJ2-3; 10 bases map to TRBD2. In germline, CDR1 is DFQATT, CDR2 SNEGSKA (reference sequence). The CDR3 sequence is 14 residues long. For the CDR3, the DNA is TGCGGAAAAGGATCTAGCGGGAGAACAGATACGCAGTATTTT. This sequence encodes CGKGSSGRTDTQYF.

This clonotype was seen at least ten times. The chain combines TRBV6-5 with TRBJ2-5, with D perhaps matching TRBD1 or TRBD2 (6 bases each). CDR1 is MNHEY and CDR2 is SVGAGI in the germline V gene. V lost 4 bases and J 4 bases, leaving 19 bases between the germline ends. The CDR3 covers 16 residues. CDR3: CASSLPSGGLIETQYF. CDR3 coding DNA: TGTGCCAGCAGTTTACCTAGTGGGGGGCTGATAGAGACCCAGTACTTC.

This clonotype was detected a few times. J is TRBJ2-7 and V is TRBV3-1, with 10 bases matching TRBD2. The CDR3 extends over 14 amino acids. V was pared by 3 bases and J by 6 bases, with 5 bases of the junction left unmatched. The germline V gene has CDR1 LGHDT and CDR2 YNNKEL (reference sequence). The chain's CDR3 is CASSHLGLAFEQYF. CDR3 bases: TGTGCCAGCAGCCATCTGGGACTAGCGTTCGAGCAGTACTTC.

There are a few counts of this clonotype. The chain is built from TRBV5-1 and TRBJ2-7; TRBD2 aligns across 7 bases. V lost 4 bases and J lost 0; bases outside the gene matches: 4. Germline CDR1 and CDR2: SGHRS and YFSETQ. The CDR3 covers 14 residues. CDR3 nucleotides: TGCGCCAGCAGCCAACTAGCGTCCTCCTACGAGCAGTACTTC. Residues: CASSQLASSYEQYF.

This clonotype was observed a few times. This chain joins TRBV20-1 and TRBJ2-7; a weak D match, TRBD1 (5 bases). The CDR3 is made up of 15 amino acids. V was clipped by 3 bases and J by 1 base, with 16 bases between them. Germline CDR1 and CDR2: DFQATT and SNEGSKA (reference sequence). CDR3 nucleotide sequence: TGCAGTGCTAGTACCGATCTGACAGCGTCCTACGAGCAGTACTTC. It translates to CSASTDLTASYEQYF.

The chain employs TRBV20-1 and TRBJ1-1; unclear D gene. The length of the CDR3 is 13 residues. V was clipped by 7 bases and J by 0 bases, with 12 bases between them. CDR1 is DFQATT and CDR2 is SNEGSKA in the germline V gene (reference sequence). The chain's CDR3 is CSVGLNLNTEAFF. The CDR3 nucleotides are TGCAGTGTCGGACTCAATTTGAACACTGAAGCTTTCTTT.

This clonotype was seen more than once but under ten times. The CDR3 loop reads CASSYSGHLGETQYF. The CDR3 bases are TGTGCCAGCAGTTACTCGGGACACTTGGGAGAGACCCAGTACTTC. V and J are TRBV6-5 and TRBJ2-5, with TRBD1 as a possible D gene (6 bases). Looked up from germline, CDR1 is MNHEY and CDR2 is SVGAGI. The V end lost 0 bases, the J end lost 4 bases, and 12 bases lay between the germline ends. This CDR3 has 15 residues.

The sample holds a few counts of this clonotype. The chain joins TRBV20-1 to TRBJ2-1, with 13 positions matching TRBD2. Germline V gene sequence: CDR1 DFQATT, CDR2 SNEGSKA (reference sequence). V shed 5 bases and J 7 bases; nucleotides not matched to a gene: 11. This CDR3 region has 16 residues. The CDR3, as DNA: TGCAGTGCTCCTCTAACTAGCGGGAGGGCAGGAAATGAGCAGTTCTTC. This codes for CSAPLTSGRAGNEQFF.

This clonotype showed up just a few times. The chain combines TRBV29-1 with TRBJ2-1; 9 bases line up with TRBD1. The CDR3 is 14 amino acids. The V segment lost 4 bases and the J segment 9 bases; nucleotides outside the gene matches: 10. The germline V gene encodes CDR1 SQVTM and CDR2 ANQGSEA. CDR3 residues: CSVGQQGAGSEQFF. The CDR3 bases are TGCAGCGTTGGGCAACAGGGGGCAGGTAGTGAGCAGTTCTTC.

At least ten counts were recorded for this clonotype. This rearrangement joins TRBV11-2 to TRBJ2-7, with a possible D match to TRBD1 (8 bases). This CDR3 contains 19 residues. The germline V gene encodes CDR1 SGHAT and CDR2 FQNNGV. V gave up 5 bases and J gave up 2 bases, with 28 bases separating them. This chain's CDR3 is CASSPSGTGVASGTYEQYF. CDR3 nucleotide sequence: TGTGCCAGCAGCCCGTCCGGGACAGGTGTGGCTAGCGGCACCTACGAGCAGTACTTC.

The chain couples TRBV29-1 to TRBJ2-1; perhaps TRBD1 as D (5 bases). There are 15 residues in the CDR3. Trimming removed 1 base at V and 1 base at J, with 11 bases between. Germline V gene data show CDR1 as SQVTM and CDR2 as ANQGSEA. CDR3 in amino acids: CSVEAGLGSYNEQFF. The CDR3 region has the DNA TGCAGCGTTGAAGCAGGGCTAGGGTCCTACAATGAGCAGTTCTTC.

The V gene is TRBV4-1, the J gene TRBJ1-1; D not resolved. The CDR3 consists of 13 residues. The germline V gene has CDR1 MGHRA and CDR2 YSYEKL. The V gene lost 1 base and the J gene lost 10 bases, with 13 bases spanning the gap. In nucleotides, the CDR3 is TGCGCCAGCAGCCAAGTGGAGGGCTTGGGAGCTTTCTTT. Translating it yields CASSQVEGLGAFF.

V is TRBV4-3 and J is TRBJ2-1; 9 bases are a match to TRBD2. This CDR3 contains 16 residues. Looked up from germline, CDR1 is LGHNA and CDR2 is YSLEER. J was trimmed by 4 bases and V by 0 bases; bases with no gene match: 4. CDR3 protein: CASSQDPAGGYNEQFF. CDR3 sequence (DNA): TGCGCCAGCAGCCAAGATCCAGCGGGAGGTTACAATGAGCAGTTCTTC.